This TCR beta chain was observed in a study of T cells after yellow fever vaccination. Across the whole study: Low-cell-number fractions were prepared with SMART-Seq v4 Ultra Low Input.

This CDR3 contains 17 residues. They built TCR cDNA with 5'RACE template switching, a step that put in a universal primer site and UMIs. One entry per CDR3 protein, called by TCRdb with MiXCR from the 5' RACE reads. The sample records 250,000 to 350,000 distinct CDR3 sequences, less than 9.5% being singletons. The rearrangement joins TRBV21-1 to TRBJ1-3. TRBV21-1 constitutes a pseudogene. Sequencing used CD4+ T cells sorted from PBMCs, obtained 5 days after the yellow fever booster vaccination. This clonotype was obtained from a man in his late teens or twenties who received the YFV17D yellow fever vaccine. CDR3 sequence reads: CASSKQAGSGSGNTIYF. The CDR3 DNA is TGTGCCAGCAGCAAGCAGGCCGGCTCCGGCTCTGGAAACACCATATATTTT.